This passage covers 25 T cell receptor beta chains from one sample sequenced in a study of beta chain features in type 1 diabetes. TCRB transcripts that were expressed got sequenced, as all of the isolated RNA had been reverse transcribed. Method: immunoSEQ multiplex PCR; TCRdb's copy keeps in-frame clones and lacks some. Found here are almost 250,000 clones, roughly 14% of them singletons; the top ten hold more than 0.02%. Sample: naive CD4+ T cells from blood. These receptors came from a woman aged 40 to 50 in good health.

The chain uses TRBV25-1 and TRBJ1-6; 7 bases fit TRBD1. The germline gives CDR1 MGHDK, CDR2 SYGVNS. V lost 6 bases, J lost 11 bases, and 7 bases stayed unmatched. This CDR3 has 13 residues. CDR3 DNA: TGTGCCAGCAGAAGAGGGGGCGAGGCACCCCTCCACTTT. Its protein product is CASRRGGEAPLHF.

There are a few counts of this clone. This chain connects TRBV15 to TRBJ2-3; 7 nucleotides match TRBD1. V was pared by 1 base and J by 3 bases, with 10 bases of the junction left unmatched. Germline assignment: CDR1 LNHNV and CDR2 YYDKDF (reference sequence). This CDR3 has 17 residues. The CDR3 loop is CATSRASGGFGTDTQYF. The CDR3 bases are TGTGCCACCAGCAGAGCCTCAGGGGGTTTTGGGACAGATACGCAGTATTTT.

In its sample, this clone was seen a few times. The chain recombines TRBV18 with TRBJ1-1, with D possibly TRBD1 on 5 matching bases. Trimming removed 3 bases from V and 7 bases from J, with 15 bases in between. The length of the CDR3 is 14 residues. CDR1 is KGHSH and CDR2 is LQKENI in the germline V gene. CDR3 protein: CASSPTTVDNEAFF. For the CDR3, the DNA is TGTGCCAGCTCACCCACGACAGTGGACAATGAAGCTTTCTTT.

The table lists this clone with a few counts. The V call is TRBV4-1, the J call TRBJ2-5, with a weak D call TRBD1 (5 bases). Germline V gene sequence: CDR1 MGHRA, CDR2 YSYEKL. The length of the CDR3 is 14 residues. Trimming shortened V by 1 base and J by 6 bases, and 12 bases separated the two germline ends. DNA for the CDR3: TGCGCCAGCAGCCAAGCCCAGGGTAGTAAGACCCAGTACTTC. This sequence encodes CASSQAQGSKTQYF.

V is TRBV19 and J is TRBJ2-3; 9 bases agree with TRBD1. Unmatched junction bases numbered 6, after V lost 5 bases and J lost 6 bases. Germline V gives CDR1 LNHDA, CDR2 SQIVND (reference sequence). The CDR3 is 14 residues long. The CDR3 DNA sequence: TGTGCCAGTAGTCAGACCGGGACAGGGGATACGCAGTATTTT. Translation gives CASSQTGTGDTQYF.

The chain recombines TRBV5-1 with TRBJ2-1, with a tentative D call TRBD1 (6 bases). Trimming cost V 0 bases and J 6 bases, with 13 bases left between them. Germline V lookup: CDR1 SGHRS, CDR2 YFSETQ. The CDR3 loop spans 15 amino acids. CDR3 in DNA: TGCGCCAGCAGCTTGGCACTACAGGGCGGCAATGAGCAGTTCTTC. Translating it yields CASSLALQGGNEQFF.

This chain uses TRBV5-1 with TRBJ2-1, with 9 bases lining up with TRBD2. Germline V CDR1 and CDR2: SGHRS, YFSETQ. The CDR3 length is 14 residues. After removal of 7 bases from V and 2 bases from J, the junction contained 4 bases not matched to a gene. The CDR3 protein is CASGSGGAYNEQFF. Written as DNA, the CDR3 is TGCGCCAGCGGTAGCGGGGGAGCCTACAATGAGCAGTTCTTC.

The chain employs TRBV7-2 and TRBJ1-5; 7 bases line up with TRBD1. The germline gives CDR1 SGHTA, CDR2 FQGNSA. V lost 5 bases and J lost 3; bases outside the gene matches: 7. The CDR3 covers 15 residues. CDR3 in amino acids: CASSASRGVNQPQHF. CDR3 nucleotide sequence: TGTGCCAGCAGCGCCAGCAGGGGGGTCAATCAGCCCCAGCATTTT.

The genes are TRBV13 and TRBJ1-3, with D unclear. V was shortened by 1 base and J by 0 bases, with 10 bases between the two germline ends. CDR3 length: 16 residues. CDR1 is PRHDT, CDR2 FYEKMQ, per germline (reference sequence). The CDR3 sequence: CASSLAQANSGNTIYF. Written as DNA, the CDR3 is TGTGCCAGCAGCTTAGCTCAGGCAAACTCTGGAAACACCATATATTTT.

This clone was counted a few times. The chain is built from TRBV7-8 and TRBJ1-2; tentative D call: TRBD1 (6 bases). With 4 bases removed from V and 12 bases from J, the gap between germline ends came to 18 bases. The CDR3 runs to 13 residues. Germline V CDR1 and CDR2: SGHVS, FQNEAQ. The chain's CDR3 is CASSSAGGAYNTF. The CDR3 DNA sequence: TGTGCCAGCAGCTCCGCCGGGGGGGCCTACAACACCTTC.

The table lists this clone with a few counts. The V and J genes are TRBV18 and TRBJ1-2, with 9 bases fitting TRBD1. The ends lost 3 bases at V and 7 bases at J; junction bases unmatched: 6. Germline V gene lookup returns CDR1 KGHSH and CDR2 LQKENI. This CDR3 contains 14 residues. The CDR3 region has the DNA TGTGCCAGCTCACCGAAGGACAGGGGAAGTGGCTACACCTTC. Amino acids: CASSPKDRGSGYTF.

CDR3 loop: CASSPRRGDSTGELFF. The CDR3 DNA sequence: TGTGCCAGCTCACCACGGCGGGGGGATAGCACCGGGGAGCTGTTTTTT. The V gene is TRBV18, the J gene TRBJ2-2; 8 bases agree with TRBD2. The V gene end was trimmed by 1 base and the J gene end by 4 bases; junction bases not matched to a gene: 5. The germline CDR1 and CDR2 sequences are KGHSH and LQKENI. The CDR3 is 16 residues long. Filled out from reference TRBV18 and TRBJ2-2, the complete variable domain reads NAGVMQNPRHLVRRRGQEARLRCSPMKGHSHVYWYRQLPEEGLKFMVYLQKENIIDESGMPKERFSAEFPKEGPSILRIQQVVRGDSAAYFCASSPRRGDSTGELFFGEGSRLTVL.

This clone has only a few counts. The chain combines TRBV7-8 with TRBJ2-3; 9 bases agree with TRBD2. This CDR3 region has 16 residues. J lost 5 bases, V lost 5 bases, and 11 bases had no gene match. Germline CDR1 reads SGHVS; CDR2 reads FQNEAQ. CDR3 nucleotides: TGTGCCAGCAGCCCCCTGAGGCTAGCGGGGCTAGATACGCAGTATTTT. Translated: CASSPLRLAGLDTQYF.

J is TRBJ1-2 and V is TRBV5-6; perhaps TRBD1 as D (5 bases). The V gene lost 0 bases and the J gene lost 5 bases, with 11 bases spanning the gap. The CDR3 runs to 14 residues. The germline gives CDR1 SGHDT, CDR2 YYEEEE. This CDR3 reads CASSLGAEGYGYTF. The CDR3 nucleotides read TGTGCCAGCAGCTTGGGGGCGGAGGGGTATGGCTACACCTTC. The whole variable domain, remainder taken from reference TRBV5-6 and TRBJ1-2, is DAGVTQSPTHLIKTRGQQVTLRCSPKSGHDTVSWYQQALGQGPQFIFQYYEEEERQRGNFPDRFSGHQFPNYSSELNVNALLLGDSALYLCASSLGAEGYGYTFGSGTRLTVV.

The rearrangement joins TRBV4-3 to TRBJ1-5, with D tentatively TRBD1 (5 bases). The CDR3 loop spans 14 amino acids. Deletions cut 1 base from V and 4 bases from J, with 8 bases between. Germline values: CDR1 LGHNA, CDR2 YSLEER. The chain's CDR3 is CASSQAGGNQPQHF. CDR3 nucleotides: TGCGCCAGCAGCCAAGCGGGGGGGAATCAGCCCCAGCATTTT.

V gene TRBV7-2 combines with J gene TRBJ2-5; weak D call: TRBD2 (6 bases). The V gene lost 7 bases and the J gene lost 4 bases, with 19 bases spanning the gap. The CDR3 is 15 amino acids. CDR1 is SGHTA, CDR2 FQGNSA, per germline. In DNA, the CDR3 is TGTGCCAGCAACCTGCGGGGCCCCGGGCTAGAGACCCAGTACTTC. Its translation: CASNLRGPGLETQYF.

This clone was observed a handful of times. The chain joins TRBV4-2 to TRBJ2-7; 8 bases line up with TRBD1. The V and J ends lost 2 bases and 1 base, in that order; junction bases with no gene match: 10. CDR1 and CDR2 (germline): LGHNA, YNFKEQ. This CDR3 contains 17 residues. The CDR3 protein is CASSQPSGTGGSYEQYF. The CDR3 DNA follows: TGTGCCAGCAGCCAACCATCCGGGACAGGTGGGTCCTACGAGCAGTACTTC.

The chain has TRBV28 and TRBJ1-5, with a weak D call TRBD1 (6 bases). The V gene's germline CDR1 is MDHEN and CDR2 SYDVKM. The CDR3 covers 11 residues. V was trimmed by 5 bases and J by 13 bases, leaving 12 bases between them. The CDR3 nucleotides are TGTGCCAGCAGTCTCAACAGGGATCAGCATTTT. Translation: CASSLNRDQHF.

This clone was counted at least ten times. The chain is built from TRBV7-9 and TRBJ2-2; 8 nucleotides line up with TRBD1. V shed 5 bases and J 4 bases; nucleotides not matched to a gene: 9. The germline CDR1 and CDR2 sequences are SEHNR and FQNEAQ (reference sequence). The CDR3 is 16 residues long. CDR3 sequence reads: CASSPGDRTTTGELFF. CDR3 in DNA: TGTGCCAGCAGCCCGGGGGACAGGACGACCACCGGGGAGCTGTTTTTT.

This clone came up a few times. The genes are TRBV7-9 and TRBJ1-1; TRBD1 agrees at 7 bases. V shed 5 bases, J shed 3 bases, and the junction held 3 bases outside the gene matches. The CDR3 is 13 amino acids. From germline, CDR1 is SEHNR and CDR2 FQNEAQ (reference sequence). Here the CDR3 reads CASSPGGDTEAFF. In nucleotides, the CDR3 is TGTGCCAGCAGCCCAGGGGGAGACACTGAAGCTTTCTTT.

The J gene is TRBJ1-2, the V gene TRBV18, with 9 bases fitting TRBD1. Trimming cost V 3 bases and J 4 bases; bases outside gene matches: 15. This CDR3 region has 18 residues. Germline V CDR1 and CDR2: KGHSH, LQKENI. The CDR3 DNA reads as TGTGCCAGCTCACCCCTCTCAATCCCGGGGACAGGGAGCTATGGCTACACCTTC. Protein product: CASSPLSIPGTGSYGYTF. The variable domain in full, completed from reference TRBV18 and TRBJ1-2, reads NAGVMQNPRHLVRRRGQEARLRCSPMKGHSHVYWYRQLPEEGLKFMVYLQKENIIDESGMPKERFSAEFPKEGPSILRIQQVVRGDSAAYFCASSPLSIPGTGSYGYTFGSGTRLTVV.

J is TRBJ2-6 and V is TRBV7-2; 10 bases match TRBD2. The CDR3 loop spans 18 amino acids. J was trimmed by 3 bases and V by 1 base; bases with no gene match: 6. The germline CDR1 and CDR2 sequences are SGHTA and FQGNSA. The CDR3 DNA reads TGTGCCAGCAGCTTAGGGCCAGCGGGGGGGCTTGGGGCCAACGTCCTGACTTTC. Amino acid sequence: CASSLGPAGGLGANVLTF.

This clone was seen more than once but under ten times. The chain uses TRBV29-1 and TRBJ2-2; D is perhaps TRBD2 (6 bases). Germline lookup yields CDR1 SQVTM and CDR2 ANQGSEA. V was cut by 4 bases and J by 5 bases, with 11 bases left in between. This CDR3 is 13 amino acids long. The CDR3 sequence: CSVGLVRTGELFF. The CDR3 DNA reads as TGCAGCGTTGGACTAGTAAGGACCGGGGAGCTGTTTTTT.

This clone occurred a few times. The CDR3 nucleotides read TGTGCCAGCAGTCCACCCCCGGGTAGCTCCTACAATGAGCAGTTCTTC. It translates to CASSPPPGSSYNEQFF. This chain joins TRBV27 and TRBJ2-1; D not resolved. From germline, CDR1 is MNHEY and CDR2 SMNVEV (reference sequence). The CDR3 extends over 16 amino acids. Trimming pared 5 bases from V and 0 bases from J, leaving 14 bases between.

This clone was detected only a few times. Here the CDR3 reads CASSGGTGANVLTF. CDR3 bases: TGCGCCAGCAGTGGAGGGACTGGGGCCAACGTCCTGACTTTC. The J gene is TRBJ2-6, the V gene TRBV5-1; D might be TRBD2 (6 bases). From germline, CDR1 is SGHRS and CDR2 YFSETQ. The germline V and J ends were trimmed by 5 bases and 2 bases, with 8 bases remaining between them. The CDR3 is made up of 14 amino acids.